This T cell receptor (beta chain) stems from a study of human T cells and chemical hapten exposure. Study details: Small differences in pooled library volume mainly drove the variation in TCR yields per sample.

Study-level findings and limits: Unchanged with DPC sensitization were TCRs above 1 in 1000 frequency.

The time point here: healthy volunteer bleed at 6 weeks. It was unfractionated whole blood from which total RNA was extracted. The V end lost 4 bases, the J end lost 9 bases, and 11 bases lay between the germline ends. CDR3 length equals 12 residues. Germline CDR1 and CDR2: SGHRS and YFSETQ. This clonotype was observed at least ten times. What it recognizes is unknown. TCRdb ran MiXCR on the RACE reads and lists one entry per CDR3 protein. The table has some 65,000 distinct CDR3 sequences, about 6% seen once. V gene TRBV5-1 combines with J gene TRBJ2-1; no firm D call. The sequence was obtained from a female donor in good health. Some clones in this sample may be carry-over from other donors' samples. The sample comprised whole blood. CDR3 sequence: CASSLTNREQFF. The DNA of the CDR3 is TGCGCCAGCAGCCTAACCAATCGTGAGCAGTTCTTC.